This TCR beta chain came from a study of blood T cells in healthy people across ages. Primed by a sample-barcoded 5' primer and a J-beta primer mix, a second PCR proceeded for about 6 to 12 cycles. Every cDNA molecule bore a tag from a template-switch adaptor containing 12 random nucleotides. A single record per CDR3 protein comes from TCRdb applying MiXCR to the 5' RACE reads. The data hold hundreds of thousands of distinct CDR3 sequences, with around 48% observed a single time. This clonotype was seen a few times. Its specificity is unknown. Isolated per sample were at least 6 million PBMCs. Extraction yielded at least 5 micrograms of total RNA per sample. CDR1 and CDR2 (germline): DFQATT, SNEGSKA (reference sequence). V shed 6 bases and J 3 bases; nucleotides not matched to a gene: 8. CDR3 length equals 14 residues. The study's findings and limits: Diversity of TCR beta per million T cells declined in a roughly linear way with age.

The V and J genes are TRBV20-1 and TRBJ2-3; TRBD2 matches 8 bases. The sample comprised blood. The source is a man aged 30-40 years in good health. Here the CDR3 DNA reads TGCAGTGCCGAGAGCGGGAGTGGTACAGATACGCAGTATTTT. Residues: CSAESGSGTDTQYF.